The 8 T cell receptor beta chains presented below share a single source sample, sequenced in a study of T cells after yellow fever vaccination. One entry per CDR3 protein results from TCRdb running MiXCR on the 5' RACE reads. The sample records around 230,000 distinct CDR3 sequences, 6.7% being singletons. Sequenced material: CD4+ T cells sorted from PBMCs, taken on the day of the yellow fever booster vaccination. Source of these receptors: a man aged 25-40 years who received the YFV17D yellow fever vaccine.

This clonotype was observed many times. The chain combines TRBV4-3 with TRBJ2-2; D uncertain. This CDR3 is 16 amino acids long. The ends were cut back, 4 bases at V and 2 bases at J, with 14 bases in the middle. Per germline, CDR1 LGHNA and CDR2 YSLEER. The CDR3 sequence: CASSPSPHRNTGELFF. CDR3 DNA: TGCGCCAGCAGCCCCTCACCACATCGAAACACCGGGGAGCTGTTTTTT.

This clonotype appeared a few times. The chain uses TRBV5-4 and TRBJ1-2; 8 bases are shared with TRBD1. V gave up 5 bases and J gave up 8 bases; unmatched junction bases: 8. CDR3 length equals 13 residues. CDR1 and CDR2 (germline): SGHNT, YYREEE (reference sequence). This CDR3 is CASSLTGVGGYTF. CDR3 sequence (DNA): TGTGCCAGCAGTCTGACAGGGGTCGGAGGCTACACCTTC.

This clonotype was counted ten times or more. The J gene is TRBJ2-1, the V gene TRBV6-6; D not resolved. The CDR3 covers 13 residues. From germline, CDR1 is MNHNY and CDR2 SVGAGI (reference sequence). The V end lost 2 bases, the J end lost 13 bases, and 15 bases lay between the germline ends. The CDR3 loop is CASSYRPGPHQFF. The CDR3 nucleotides read TGTGCCAGCAGTTACCGTCCTGGGCCTCACCAGTTCTTC.

This clonotype was observed at least ten times. One end of the junction varies from germline; a read error may be responsible. V and J are TRBV30 and TRBJ2-7; the D gene is possibly TRBD2 (6 bases). The germline gives CDR1 GTSNPN, CDR2 SVGIG (reference sequence). The CDR3 is made up of 11 amino acids. This chain's CDR3 is CAWSDPGTFKF. The CDR3 bases are TGTGCCTGGAGTGACCCTGGGACTTTCAAATTC.

The sample holds many counts of this clonotype. This chain joins TRBV20-1 and TRBJ2-7, with D possibly being TRBD2 (6 bases). The germline V gene encodes CDR1 DFQATT and CDR2 SNEGSKA (reference sequence). V shed 4 bases and J shed 1 base, with 20 bases lying between them. The CDR3 loop spans 16 amino acids. The CDR3 DNA reads TGCAGTGCTAAGTCTGTGGAGGGAGGAGCATCCTACGAGCAGTACTTC. Amino acids: CSAKSVEGGASYEQYF.

The chain has TRBV30 and TRBJ2-1, with 15 bases matching TRBD2. Germline V gene data show CDR1 as GTSNPN and CDR2 as SVGIG (reference sequence). J was trimmed by 9 bases and V by 7 bases; bases with no gene match: 4. There are 13 residues in the CDR3. CDR3 DNA: TGTGCCTTGACGGGACTAGCGGGAGGTGAGCAGTTCTTC. The encoded protein is CALTGLAGGEQFF.

In this sample, this clonotype turned up many times. The V and J genes are TRBV7-3 and TRBJ2-7, with a weak D call TRBD2 (5 bases). CDR1 and CDR2 from the germline V gene are SGHTA and FQGTGA. The CDR3 loop spans 15 amino acids. With 5 bases removed from V and 0 bases from J, the gap between germline ends came to 14 bases. The CDR3 is CASSQAGKSSYEQYF. CDR3 DNA sequence: TGTGCCAGCAGCCAGGCCGGGAAGAGCTCCTACGAGCAGTACTTC.

V is TRBV29-1 and J is TRBJ2-1; a weak D match, TRBD2 (5 bases). V lost 3 bases and J lost 7, with 10 bases in between. The CDR3 consists of 12 residues. Looked up from germline, CDR1 is SQVTM and CDR2 is ANQGSEA. For the CDR3, the DNA is TGCAGCGTTGATTCGGGGTGGAATGAGCAGTTCTTC. Its translation is CSVDSGWNEQFF.